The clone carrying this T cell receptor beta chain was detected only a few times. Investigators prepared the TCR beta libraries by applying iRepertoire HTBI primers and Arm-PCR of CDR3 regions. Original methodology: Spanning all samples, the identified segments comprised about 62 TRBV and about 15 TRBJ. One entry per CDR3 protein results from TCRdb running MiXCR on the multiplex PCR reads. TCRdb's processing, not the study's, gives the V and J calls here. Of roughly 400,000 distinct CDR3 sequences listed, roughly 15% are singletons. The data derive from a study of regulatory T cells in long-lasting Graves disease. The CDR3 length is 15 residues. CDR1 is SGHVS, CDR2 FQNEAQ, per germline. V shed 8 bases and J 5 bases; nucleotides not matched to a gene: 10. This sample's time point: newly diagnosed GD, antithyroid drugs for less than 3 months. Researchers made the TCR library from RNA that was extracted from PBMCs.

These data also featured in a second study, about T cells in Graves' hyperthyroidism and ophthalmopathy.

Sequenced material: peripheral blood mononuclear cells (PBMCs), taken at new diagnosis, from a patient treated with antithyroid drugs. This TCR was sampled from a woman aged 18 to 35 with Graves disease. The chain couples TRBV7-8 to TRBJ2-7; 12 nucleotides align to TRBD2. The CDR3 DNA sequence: TGTGCCAGCCTCCTGACTAGCGGGAGCTACGACGAGCAGTACTTC. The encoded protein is CASLLTSGSYDEQYF.